A selection of T cell receptor beta chains follows, all from one sample in a study of blood T cells in healthy people across ages. TCRdb re-called the 5' RACE reads with MiXCR, one entry per CDR3 protein. The sample holds 600,000 to 800,000 distinct CDR3 sequences, 52% seen once. Material for sequencing was blood. These receptors all come from a woman aged 80 or over in good health. Both conserved end residues are part of each CDR3. The D gene is left open where the match is weak. Clone sizes are given selectively: once, few, many, or a class where the clone is expanded.

TRBJ2-3	NA	TRBV7-9	NA	TGTGCCAGCAGCGAATCGGAGGGGGCCTACGCAGATACGCAGTATTTT	CASSESEGAYADTQYF
TRBJ2-6	many	TRBV6-5	TRBD1	TGTGCCAGCAGTTATCGGCGAGTTGGGACAGTTGGGTCGGGGGCCAACGTCCTGACTTTC	CASSYRRVGTVGSGANVLTF
TRBJ2-5	NA	TRBV29-1	TRBD2	TGCAGCGTTGGGACTAGCGGCTCACAAGAGACCCAGTACTTC	CSVGTSGSQETQYF
TRBJ2-5	NA	TRBV7-2	TRBD2	TGTGCCAGCAGCTCGGCGACTAGCCCCGAGACCCAGTACTTC	CASSSATSPETQYF
TRBJ1-2	NA	TRBV5-1	NA	TGCGCCAGCAGACCCGCTCGACTGACGATGGATGGGGAGGATGGCTACACCTTC	CASRPARLTMDGEDGYTF
TRBJ2-3	NA	TRBV7-9	NA	TGTGCCAGCAGCTTAGATGGGGGTGATGCAGATACGCAGTATTTT	CASSLDGGDADTQYF
TRBJ1-2	many	TRBV12-3/TRBV12-4	TRBD1	TGTGCCAGCAGCCACCGACAGGGAACCGATGGCTACACCTTC	CASSHRQGTDGYTF
TRBJ2-5	NA	TRBV29-1	NA	TGCAGCGCTCAGGGGTCCCAAGAGACCCAGTACTTC	CSAQGSQETQYF
TRBJ1-4	NA	TRBV24-1	TRBD1	TGTGCCACCAGTGGAGGACAGGGAATCGCAACTAATGAAAAACTGTTTTTT	CATSGGQGIATNEKLFF
TRBJ1-2	NA	TRBV6-6	TRBD1	TGTGCCAGCAGTGCGACAGGGCTCTATGGCTACACCTTC	CASSATGLYGYTF
TRBJ2-3	NA	TRBV5-1	TRBD1	TGCGCCAGCAGACGATTACCGGGACAGGACACAGATACGCAGTATTTT	CASRRLPGQDTDTQYF
TRBJ2-5	NA	TRBV25-1	TRBD2	TGTGCCAGCAGTGCGGGACTAGCTAAAGAGACCCAGTACTTC	CASSAGLAKETQYF
TRBJ1-2	NA	TRBV27	NA	TGTGCCAGCAGCCCGGACAGATCTAACTATGGCTACACCTTC	CASSPDRSNYGYTF
TRBJ2-3	few	TRBV7-2	TRBD1	TGTGCCAGCAGCCCCAACAGGGGGATTGGAATCGATACGCAGTATTTT	CASSPNRGIGIDTQYF
TRBJ2-5	NA	TRBV12-3/TRBV12-4	NA	TGTGCCAGCAGGGATAAAGGGTGGGAGACCCAGTACTTC	CASRDKGWETQYF
TRBJ2-1	NA	TRBV20-1	TRBD2	TGCAGTGCTAGCACCCAGCGGGAGGCCAATGAGCAGTTCTTC	CSASTQREANEQFF
TRBJ1-2	few	TRBV10-3	NA	TGTGCCATCAGTGAGGGTGGCATGGAATATGGCTACACCTTC	CAISEGGMEYGYTF
TRBJ1-5	many	TRBV6-2/TRBV6-3	NA	TGTGCCAGCACCGGACCCCTCAGGCATCAGCCCCAGCATTTT	CASTGPLRHQPQHF
TRBJ2-1	NA	TRBV9	NA	TGTGCCAGCAGCCCCCCCCGGCGAGACAGGCGTTACAATGAGCAGTTCTTC	CASSPPRRDRRYNEQFF
TRBJ2-3	NA	TRBV2	NA	TGTGCCAGTAACCATATAGCGGCTGGCACAGATACGCAGTATTTT	CASNHIAAGTDTQYF
TRBJ2-7	NA	TRBV25-1	TRBD2	TGTGCCAGCAGTGAATCGATCCCGGGACTAGCGGGAGGTACCTACGAGCAGTACTTC	CASSESIPGLAGGTYEQYF
TRBJ2-5	NA	TRBV5-1	TRBD2	TGCGCCAGCAGCTTGTATGGGACTAGCGTGGTAGAGACCCAGTACTTC	CASSLYGTSVVETQYF
TRBJ1-3	NA	TRBV7-6	TRBD1	TGTGCCAGCATCCCCTCTCCGGGACAGGGGTACAATGGAAACACCATATATTTT	CASIPSPGQGYNGNTIYF
TRBJ2-1	NA	TRBV7-2	TRBD2	TGTGCCAGCAGCTTAAGAATGCCTACTAGCGGGAGTTTTAGTGAGCAGTTCTTC	CASSLRMPTSGSFSEQFF
TRBJ1-2	many	TRBV29-1	NA	TGCAGCGTGGGGACGGGGAACTATGGCTACACCTTC	CSVGTGNYGYTF